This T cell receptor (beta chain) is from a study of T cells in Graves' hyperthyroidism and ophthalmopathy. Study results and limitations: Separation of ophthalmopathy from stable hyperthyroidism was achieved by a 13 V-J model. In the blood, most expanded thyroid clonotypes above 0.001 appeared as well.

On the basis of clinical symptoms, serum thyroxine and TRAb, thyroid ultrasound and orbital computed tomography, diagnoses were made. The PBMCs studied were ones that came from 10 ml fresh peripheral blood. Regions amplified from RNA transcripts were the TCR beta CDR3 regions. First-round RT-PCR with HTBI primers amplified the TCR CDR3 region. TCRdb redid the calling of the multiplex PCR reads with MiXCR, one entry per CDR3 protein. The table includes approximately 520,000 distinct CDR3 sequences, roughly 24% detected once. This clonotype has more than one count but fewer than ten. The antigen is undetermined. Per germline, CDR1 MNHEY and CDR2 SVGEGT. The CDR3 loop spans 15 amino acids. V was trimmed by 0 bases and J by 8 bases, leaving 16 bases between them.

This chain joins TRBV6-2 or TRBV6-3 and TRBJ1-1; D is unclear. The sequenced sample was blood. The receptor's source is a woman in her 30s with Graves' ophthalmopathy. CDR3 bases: TGTGCCAGCAGTTACTCTCGGCGGCAGGTTGGCGAAGCTTTCTTT. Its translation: CASSYSRRQVGEAFF.